These 3 T cell receptor beta chains were all obtained from the same sample, sequenced in a study of blood T cell repertoires in COVID-19. Here immunoSEQ multiplex PCR was the method, and the copy in TCRdb shows in-frame clones only, minus some. The sample consists of about 270,000 clones, around 86% of them appearing once. The specimen sequenced was peripheral blood. These receptors were obtained from a man aged 35-49 years with active or convalescent COVID-19.

The rearrangement joins TRBV5-1 to TRBJ2-1; 15 bases are a match to TRBD2. The CDR3 sequence is 16 residues long. The trim removed 4 bases at V and 2 bases at J, leaving 1 base unmatched. Looked up from germline, CDR1 is SGHRS and CDR2 is YFSETQ. The CDR3 DNA reads TGCGCCAGCAGCGGACTAGCGGGGGGGCCCTACAATGAGCAGTTCTTC. This sequence encodes CASSGLAGGPYNEQFF.

The CDR3 protein is CATSDLVRSSGGVANTGELFF. DNA of the CDR3: TGTGCCACCAGTGATTTGGTGAGGTCCAGCGGGGGGGTTGCGAACACCGGGGAGCTGTTTTTT. The chain recombines TRBV24-1 with TRBJ2-2, with 10 bases identical to TRBD2. V lost 0 bases, J lost 0 bases, and 12 bases stayed unmatched. The CDR3 extends over 21 amino acids. Germline loops: CDR1 KGHDR, CDR2 SFDVKD.

The chain employs TRBV3-1 (or the pseudogene TRBV3-2) and TRBJ1-2, with TRBD1 as a possible D gene (6 bases). Germline V gene lookup returns CDR1 LGHDT and CDR2 YNNKEL (reference sequence). The germline V and J ends were trimmed by 4 bases and 4 bases, with 16 bases remaining between them. The CDR3 is made up of 15 amino acids. CDR3: CASSRSGGSGYGYTF. The CDR3 DNA sequence: TGTGCCAGCAGCCGGTCGGGGGGCTCTGGCTATGGCTACACCTTC.